What follows describes a single TCR beta chain. Its antigen is currently not known. Qualities for individual bases were not recorded, and no much larger clone is one base off. In total, over 600 healthy bone marrow donors made up the cohort. All cohort members were sampled while nominally healthy, although unrecorded immune exposures were likely present. The donor tested CMV seronegative and was one of the 352 seronegative cohort members. A peripheral blood sample was provided by each donor, and peripheral blood mononuclear cells were used for TCR beta sequencing. The Qiagen DNeasy Blood Extraction Kit was used to extract genomic DNA from the blood cell samples. The library relied on the immunoSEQ multiplex PCR assay. For the multiplex PCR, a mixture combining 60 forward primers for TCR Vbeta segments and 13 reverse primers for TCR Jbeta segments was used. Amplification of the CDR3 region of rearranged TCR beta genes was performed with a multiplex PCR assay on genomic DNA. The Illumina HiSeq System was used to sequence the amplified TCR beta libraries as 87-base-pair reads. The study's processing was this. Across the 670 or so repertoires, a later analysis counted 80 million or so unique TCR beta chains, 9 million to 14 million of which were shared by at least two donors. To remove PCR and sequencing errors, raw reads were error-corrected and collapsed into unique sequences using a nearest-neighbor algorithm that merged closely related sequences. Alignment of CDR3 sequences to IMGT reference sequences was used to assign V, D and J gene segments. For a sequence to be retained, at least a six-nucleotide match to both a V gene segment and a J gene segment was required. Rearrangements were called productive when the CDR3 lacked stop codons and stayed in frame with V and J; all others were non-productive. CDR3 was defined according to IMGT convention as the region running from the second conserved V-encoded cysteine to the conserved J-encoded phenylalanine. Sequences without an unambiguous match to a single V gene segment were excluded from the earlier analysis of about 630 of the donors. An earlier analysis of several hundred of the donors called V segments functional above 56.7% productive rearrangements and segregating when the between-donor standard deviation exceeded 5%. A statistical classification framework was built for diagnosing cytomegalovirus status from the catalog of TCR beta chain sequences. A later analysis assigned V and J genes by comparing TCR nucleotide sequences with IMGT/GENE-DB human TR gene sequences. In a later analysis, CDR3 sequences and most-parsimonious VDJ recombination scenarios were assigned using the TCRdist pipeline. In a later analysis, each TCR beta chain was defined by its CDR3 amino acid sequence together with its V-gene family, and reads without a unique V-gene family were excluded. A later analysis removed roughly 590 highly shared, low-generation-probability nucleotide sequences to deal with suspected cross-contamination and a sequencing artifact. A later analysis calculated a clonal expansion index for each public chain from normalized within-repertoire ranks of inferred template counts. Generation probabilities in a later analysis came from a VDJ recombination model fitted to out-of-frame rearrangements, and those results were checked against IGoR. In a later analysis, TCR-TCR, TCR-HLA and TCR-CMV co-occurrence was scored with hypergeometric tests, and a repertoire-size bias correction was applied to TCR pairs. In a later analysis, false discovery rates were estimated by permuting HLA or CMV assignments 20 times. In a later analysis, co-occurring TCRs were grouped with DBSCAN, and TCRdist sequence similarity was added when clustering was performed within HLA-allele-positive subsets. Co-occurrence clustering excluded repertoires with fewer than 30,000 or more than 120,000 public chains, plus five with anomalous nucleotide sharing. TCRdb re-hosts the immuneACCESS table, in-frame sequences only. Its copies lack some clones; in the studies checked, an unresolved V gene accounts for under half of them, and the cause for the rest is not known. V and J calls and clone size are those listed in that table; D and trimming were worked out from the DNA. Here the sample has some 190,000 clones; roughly 80% occur a single time. The ten largest clones add up to less than 3% of the sample.

In the germline V gene (reference sequence), CDR1 corresponds to SEHNR and CDR2 to FQNEAQ. V is cut by 3 bases and J by 1 base, and the space between the germline ends is 18 bases. Taken from cysteine to phenylalanine, the CDR3 has 17 residues. Of all the DNA, just the CDR3 is kept, 51 bases in frame from base 1. This sample was taken from a study of cytomegalovirus exposure and HLA in healthy donors (TCRdb year 2017). Background for the entire study: An earlier analysis of several hundred of the donors reported 276 Gb of sequence data and some 110 million unique TCR beta sequences obtained from roughly 170 million T cells. To predict cytomegalovirus infection status, the study combined high-throughput TCR immunosequencing, statistical association of individual TCRs with disease status, and machine learning. Around 320 gigabases of sequencing data and 70 million to 85 million unique TCR sequences were included in an early release covering about 700 HLA-typed donors. Class I and class II HLA loci were covered by the typing at four-digit resolution. Typing coverage differed by locus: A, B, C, DRB1 and DQB1 were typed in roughly 620-640 donors, DQA1 in about 500, DPA1 in over 600, and DPB1 in approximately 450. Four to six DR-DQ haplotypes were handled as single units for association and clustering, since linkage in the cohort was strong. All discovery cohort repertoires had been generated using a single sequencing platform. The genetic ancestry cluster associated with self-reported Caucasian donors included 81% of the 398 genotyped donors. In an earlier analysis of about 590 of the donors, high-throughput TCR beta sequencing was used to judge whether each TCR beta V gene segment behaved as functional or pseudogenic. In a later genetic analysis, genome-wide SNP genotypes for about 55% of the roughly 700 donors were used, and that subset was treated as a discovery cohort. Donor age, sex, ethnicity and CMV serostatus were compiled together with the repertoire data. Across roughly 420 genotyped donors of the cohort, an average of about 240,000 unique TCR beta nucleotide sequences per donor were sequenced, and about a sixth of those sequences were non-productive. A later analysis re-analyzed previously published TCR beta repertoires from roughly 600 donors and added high-resolution HLA genotyping to study TCR occurrence patterns. The T cell repertoires of several hundred subjects were profiled by immunosequencing and related to cytomegalovirus serostatus. The study aimed to test whether cataloging public T cell receptors could reveal signatures of past pathogen exposure. The later analysis used no new phenotypic data to find candidate immune exposures, relying instead on TCR beta sequences and their occurrence across donors. Besides the first cohort of around 670 subjects, a separate validation cohort made up of over 100 different subjects was used. Here is what the overall study found, with its caveats: Linkage disequilibrium might explain the correlated functional status among segregating V segments, but an unknown experimental factor could not be excluded. Most TCR sequences were observed very rarely across donors, whereas some public TCRs were present in many individuals. In a later analysis, the rate of TCR association differed among HLA loci, with DRB1 alleles having the most associated TCRs and HLA-C alleles having the fewest. In the study, around 160 TCR beta chains were listed as associated with cytomegalovirus. Specific HLA alleles were associated with 15,000 to 20,000 TCR beta sequences at a false discovery rate of 0.05 in a later analysis. Only TCR beta chains were sequenced in this cohort, and the absence of alpha or paired-chain data limited detectable features. Because counts were too low, roughly 17 rarely observed V segments, including chromosome 9 orphons, were left out of the earlier analysis of a few hundred of the donors. Some IMGT-functional V segments, including TRBV6-2 and TRBV6-3, could not be distinguished by the 87-base-pair reads and were therefore excluded. According to the authors, the approach could potentially be generalized to other disease states and immunological phenotypes. A later genetic analysis associated a missense DCLRE1C variant with V-gene and J-gene trimming of TCR beta chains, and an independent cohort replicated the association. A further reported finding was that TCR beta sequences accurately predicted the HLA-A and HLA-B alleles for most subjects in the first cohort. An earlier analysis of approximately 540 of the donors showed that most TCR beta V segments appeared in productive rearrangements either about 87% or about 30% of the time, which broadly matched IMGT annotations. A later genetic analysis reported fewer N-insertions in productive TCRs among donors in an Asian-associated ancestry cluster than the approximately 700-donor mean. A later analysis found that most CMV-associated TCR beta chains appeared HLA-restricted, with HLA associations seemingly driven largely by CMV exposure. The classifier was reported to diagnose cytomegalovirus status with high specificity and sensitivity in both the original and validation cohorts. Three of the identified cytomegalovirus-associated TCR beta chains were confirmed in vitro to be specific for cytomegalovirus antigens. Immune exposure information for the cohort was limited to CMV serostatus. A later analysis reported that several top co-occurrence clusters appeared linked to parvovirus B19, influenza, CMV and Epstein-Barr virus. Roughly uniform sequencing depth across donors was assumed in presence/absence analyses, although this assumption may not hold. In a later analysis, HLA-associated TCR beta chains showed more clonal expansion and lower generation probabilities than non-associated chains that were equally common. A group of highly shared sequence variants was considered likely to be a technical artifact of the sequencing pipeline. When HLA alleles, especially DR and DQ, strongly co-occurred, TCR associations were difficult to assign to individual alleles. Because HLA typing was unavailable for some donors at each locus, only the typed subset was used in association tests.

The chain employs TRBV7-9 and TRBJ2-5, and perhaps TRBD2 as D gene, on 7 matching bases. This receptor was obtained from a male donor in good health and CMV-seronegative. The sequencing sample was made of PBMCs. The DNA is TGTGCCAGCAGCTTCCTCGCTAGGGGGGGCCGCCAAGAGACCCAGTACTTC. Translated, this gives CASSFLARGGRQETQYF.